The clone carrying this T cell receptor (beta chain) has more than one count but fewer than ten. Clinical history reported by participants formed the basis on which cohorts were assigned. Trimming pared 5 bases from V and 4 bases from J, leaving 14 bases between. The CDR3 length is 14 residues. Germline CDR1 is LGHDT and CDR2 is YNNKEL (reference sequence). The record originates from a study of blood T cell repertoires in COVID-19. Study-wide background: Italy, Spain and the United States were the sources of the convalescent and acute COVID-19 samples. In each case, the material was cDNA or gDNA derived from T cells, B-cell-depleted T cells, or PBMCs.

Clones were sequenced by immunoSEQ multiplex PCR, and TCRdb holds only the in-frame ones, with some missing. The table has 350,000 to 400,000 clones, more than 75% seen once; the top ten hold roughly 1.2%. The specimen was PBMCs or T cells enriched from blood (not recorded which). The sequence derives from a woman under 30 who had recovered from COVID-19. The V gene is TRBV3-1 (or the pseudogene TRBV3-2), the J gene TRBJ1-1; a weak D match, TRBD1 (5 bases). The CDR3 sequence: CASSFSGRGTEAFF. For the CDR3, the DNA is TGTGCCAGCAGCTTTTCAGGGAGGGGCACTGAAGCTTTCTTT.